The 21 T cell receptor beta chains in this list originate from one sample, sequenced in a study of blood T cell repertoires in COVID-19. The protocol was immunoSEQ multiplex PCR, while the TCRdb copy is restricted to in-frame clones and leaves out a portion. The repertoire consists of about 140,000 clones, with around 81% occurring once and the leading ten covering 4%. What was sequenced was peripheral blood. These receptors came from a woman aged 60-75 years with acute or convalescent COVID-19.

This clone showed up just a few times. The V gene is TRBV7-9, the J gene TRBJ2-2, with TRBD1 matching over 10 bases. The CDR3 has 17 amino acids. The germline CDR1 and CDR2 sequences are SEHNR and FQNEAQ (reference sequence). With 4 bases clipped from V and 3 bases from J, the junction kept 8 bases outside the gene matches. The CDR3 here is CASSYRTGTGDTGELFF. As DNA, the CDR3 is TGTGCCAGCAGCTACAGGACCGGGACAGGGGACACCGGGGAGCTGTTTTTT. Drawing the rest from reference TRBV7-9 and TRBJ2-2, the complete variable domain is DTGVSQNPRHKITKRGQNVTFRCDPISEHNRLYWYRQTLGQGPEFLTYFQNEAQLEKSRLLSDRFSAERPKGSFSTLEIQRTEQGDSAMYLCASSYRTGTGDTGELFFGEGSRLTVL.

The gene calls are TRBV30 and TRBJ1-5, with D unresolved. In germline, CDR1 is GTSNPN, CDR2 SVGIG (reference sequence). This CDR3 is 13 amino acids long. V gave up 0 bases and J gave up 4 bases, with 7 bases separating them. CDR3 protein: CAWSVQLNQPQHF. The CDR3 DNA is TGTGCCTGGAGTGTACAGCTAAATCAGCCCCAGCATTTT.

The chain uses TRBV7-2 and TRBJ2-2; D not certain. Per the germline V gene, CDR1 is SGHTA and CDR2 is FQGNSA. V dropped 2 bases and J dropped 3 bases, with 7 bases sitting between them. The CDR3 sequence is 14 residues long. CDR3 coding DNA: TGTGCCAGCAGCTTATGGCGGTACACCGGGGAGCTGTTTTTT. It encodes CASSLWRYTGELFF.

The gene calls are TRBV5-4 and TRBJ2-3; D may be TRBD2 (5 bases). With 6 bases removed from V and 4 bases from J, the gap between germline ends came to 12 bases. Per the germline V gene, CDR1 is SGHNT and CDR2 is YYREEE (reference sequence). The CDR3 is 13 amino acids. CDR3 in DNA: TGTGCCAGCAAGCCGGGGATCGCAGATACGCAGTATTTT. Translated: CASKPGIADTQYF.

The V gene is TRBV5-1, the J gene TRBJ1-6; D unclear. CDR1 and CDR2 (germline): SGHRS, YFSETQ. Trimming took 2 bases from V and 10 from J, leaving 13 bases between them. CDR3 length: 14 amino acids. The CDR3 nucleotides are TGCGCCAGCAGCTTTACCCCGGGTGTCTCACCCCTCCACTTT. Its translation: CASSFTPGVSPLHF.

This rearrangement joins TRBV7-8 to TRBJ1-1, with D perhaps TRBD1 (6 bases). The CDR3 has 15 residues. Germline CDR1 and CDR2: SGHVS and FQNEAQ. V shed 1 base and J shed 4 bases, with 13 bases lying between them. The CDR3 sequence is CASSLGRGRGTEAFF. The CDR3 coding sequence is TGTGCCAGCAGCTTAGGACGGGGCAGGGGCACTGAAGCTTTCTTT. Supplemented by reference TRBV7-8 and TRBJ1-1, the full variable domain reads GAGVSQSPRYKVAKRGQDVALRCDPISGHVSLFWYQQALGQGPEFLTYFQNEAQLDKSGLPSDRFFAERPEGSVSTLKIQRTQQEDSAVYLCASSLGRGRGTEAFFGQGTRLTVV.

J is TRBJ2-5 and V is TRBV5-1, with 7 bases that match TRBD2. This CDR3 is built from 13 residues. Germline CDR1 SGHRS, CDR2 YFSETQ. The junction had 7 bases not matched to a gene; V was cut back by 4 bases and J by 7 bases. Written as DNA, the CDR3 is TGCGCCAGCAGCCGGGATGTAGCGGGGACCCAGTACTTC. It yields the protein CASSRDVAGTQYF. Looking up the rest from reference TRBV5-1 and TRBJ2-5 gives the full variable domain: KAGVTQTPRYLIKTRGQQVTLSCSPISGHRSVSWYQQTPGQGLQFLFEYFSETQRNKGNFPGRFSGRQFSNSRSEMNVSTLELGDSALYLCASSRDVAGTQYFGPGTRLLVL.

This chain links TRBV15 with TRBJ2-3; 13 bases map to TRBD2. From germline, CDR1 is LNHNV and CDR2 YYDKDF (reference sequence). Germline trimming cut 2 bases from V and 3 bases from J; bases unmatched to any gene: 2. CDR3 size: 16 residues. The CDR3 DNA follows: TGTGCCACCAGCAGACGGACTAGCGGGAGAACAGATACGCAGTATTTT. Its translation: CATSRRTSGRTDTQYF.

The chain is built from TRBV7-8 and TRBJ1-1, with TRBD1 identical over 9 bases. The CDR3 covers 14 residues. The V segment lost 4 bases and the J segment 11 bases; nucleotides outside the gene matches: 11. The germline CDR1 and CDR2 sequences are SGHVS and FQNEAQ. CDR3 nucleotides: TGTGCCAGCAGCTCTACAGGGGGCGCGGGGAGGGCTTTCTTT. Translating it yields CASSSTGGAGRAFF.

This rearrangement joins TRBV18 to TRBJ2-3; 7 nucleotides agree with TRBD2. After removal of 6 bases from V and 0 bases from J, the junction contained 9 bases not matched to a gene. The CDR3 runs 16 residues. The V gene's germline CDR1 is KGHSH and CDR2 LQKENI. The CDR3 spells CASSPTLAPSTDTQYF. The CDR3 region has the DNA TGTGCCAGCTCGCCTACACTAGCGCCTAGCACAGATACGCAGTATTTT.

This chain connects TRBV7-2 to TRBJ2-7; 15 nucleotides agree with TRBD2. The V gene end was trimmed by 3 bases and the J gene end by 4 bases; junction bases not matched to a gene: 4. Per the germline V gene, CDR1 is SGHTA and CDR2 is FQGNSA. The CDR3 consists of 16 residues. This chain's CDR3 is CASSLAGLAGGYEQYF. The CDR3 region has the DNA TGTGCCAGCAGCTTGGCGGGACTAGCGGGAGGTTACGAGCAGTACTTC.

The rearrangement links TRBV4-1 to TRBJ2-7, with 8 bases that match TRBD1. Trimming removed 3 bases from V and 5 bases from J; junction bases left unmatched: 9. Germline V gene data show CDR1 as MGHRA and CDR2 as YSYEKL. The CDR3 has 15 residues. CDR3 residues: CASSQGPQGADEQYF. The DNA of the CDR3 is TGCGCCAGCAGCCAGGGGCCGCAGGGGGCAGACGAGCAGTACTTC.

The chain links TRBV11-2 to TRBJ2-7; 7 bases fit TRBD2. Per the germline V gene, CDR1 is SGHAT and CDR2 is FQNNGV. V shed 1 base, J shed 3 bases, and the junction held 6 bases outside the gene matches. The CDR3 is 15 amino acids. CDR3 in amino acids: CASSLGSVAGYEQYF. CDR3 bases: TGTGCCAGCAGCTTAGGATCAGTAGCGGGCTACGAGCAGTACTTC.

This chain joins TRBV30 and TRBJ1-1; D remains unclear. The germline V and J ends were trimmed by 7 bases and 0 bases, with 9 bases remaining between them. The CDR3 consists of 12 residues. Germline lookup yields CDR1 GTSNPN and CDR2 SVGIG (reference sequence). The CDR3 nucleotides are TGTGCCTTCGGGGTAATGAACACTGAAGCTTTCTTT. Protein: CAFGVMNTEAFF.

This sequence joins TRBV29-1 and TRBJ2-1, with 11 bases lining up with TRBD2. CDR3 length: 19 amino acids. The ends lost 4 bases at V and 0 bases at J; junction bases unmatched: 14. Per the germline V gene, CDR1 is SQVTM and CDR2 is ANQGSEA. The CDR3 is CSVVLWGLAETSSYNEQFF. The DNA for the CDR3 is TGCAGCGTTGTTCTGTGGGGACTAGCGGAGACGAGCTCCTACAATGAGCAGTTCTTC.

This sequence joins TRBV4-1 and TRBJ1-1; D perhaps matches TRBD1 (6 bases). V dropped 0 bases and J dropped 1 base, with 9 bases sitting between them. The CDR3 length is 15 residues. CDR1 and CDR2 from the germline V gene are MGHRA and YSYEKL. The CDR3 spells CASSQDPQGNTEAFF. CDR3 DNA sequence: TGCGCCAGCAGCCAAGATCCACAGGGGAACACTGAAGCTTTCTTT.

This sequence joins TRBV9 and TRBJ1-4; a weak D match, TRBD1 (5 bases). The V end was cut by 0 bases, the J end by 8 bases, with 14 bases between. The CDR3 sequence is 15 residues long. The germline V gene encodes CDR1 SGDLS and CDR2 YYNGEE. CDR3 sequence: CASSVAPRAAEKLFF. The CDR3 DNA reads as TGTGCCAGCAGCGTAGCTCCCAGGGCGGCCGAAAAACTGTTTTTT.

The rearrangement joins TRBV7-6 to TRBJ2-3; D call uncertain. V lost 0 bases and J lost 0, with 16 bases in between. This CDR3 spans 18 amino acids. Germline CDR1 SGHVS, CDR2 FNYEAQ. For the CDR3, the DNA is TGTGCCAGCAGCTTAGCGAGCTACTCATCCCTTAGCACAGATACGCAGTATTTT. Encoded protein: CASSLASYSSLSTDTQYF.

The chain joins TRBV5-4 to TRBJ1-1; tentatively, D is TRBD1 (6 bases). V was clipped by 2 bases and J by 3 bases, with 11 bases between them. This CDR3 has 14 residues. Germline V lookup: CDR1 SGHNT, CDR2 YYREEE (reference sequence). The CDR3 protein is CASSFGRGDTEAFF. The CDR3 nucleotides read TGTGCCAGCAGCTTTGGCAGGGGCGACACTGAAGCTTTCTTT. The full variable domain, rest sourced from reference TRBV5-4 and TRBJ1-1, is ETGVTQSPTHLIKTRGQQVTLRCSSQSGHNTVSWYQQALGQGPQFIFQYYREEENGRGNFPPRFSGLQFPNYSSELNVNALELDDSALYLCASSFGRGDTEAFFGQGTRLTVV.

The chain has TRBV19 and TRBJ1-5; 8 bases are a match to TRBD1. With 6 bases clipped from V and 3 bases from J, the junction kept 7 bases outside the gene matches. There are 15 residues in the CDR3. CDR1 and CDR2 (germline): LNHDA, SQIVND (reference sequence). CDR3 nucleotides: TGTGCCAGTAGATCGCCCAGGGGGCCCAATCAGCCCCAGCATTTT. It translates to CASRSPRGPNQPQHF.

V and J are TRBV7-2 and TRBJ2-5, with D possibly TRBD1 on 7 matching bases. V gave up 5 bases and J gave up 4 bases, with 17 bases separating them. Per the germline V gene, CDR1 is SGHTA and CDR2 is FQGNSA. The CDR3 covers 15 residues. The CDR3 protein is CASSPQQGRRETQYF. The CDR3 DNA sequence: TGTGCCAGCAGCCCACAACAGGGGAGGAGAGAGACCCAGTACTTC.